These 24 T cell receptor beta chains were sequenced from one sample in a study of T cell responses to AZD1222 COVID-19 vaccine. The data were produced by immunoSEQ multiplex PCR, yet TCRdb's version contains in-frame clones alone and is incomplete. The sample records about 140,000 clones, 92% being singletons. The specimen comprised peripheral blood, sampled on day 0 of AZD1222 vaccination. These receptors all come from an adult in good health.

The chain couples TRBV7-9 to TRBJ1-4; D is undetermined. V dropped 2 bases and J dropped 8 bases, with 9 bases sitting between them. Germline CDR1 reads SEHNR; CDR2 reads FQNEAQ (reference sequence). The CDR3 runs to 13 residues. CDR3 in DNA: TGTGCCAGCAGCTTACGAGAATCCGAAAAACTGTTTTTT. This gives the protein CASSLRESEKLFF. Using reference TRBV7-9 and TRBJ1-4 for the parts outside the CDR3, the full variable domain is DTGVSQNPRHKITKRGQNVTFRCDPISEHNRLYWYRQTLGQGPEFLTYFQNEAQLEKSRLLSDRFSAERPKGSFSTLEIQRTEQGDSAMYLCASSLRESEKLFFGSGTQLSVL.

This chain uses TRBV20-1 with TRBJ2-3; 8 bases line up with TRBD2. The CDR3 consists of 15 residues. CDR1 DFQATT and CDR2 SNEGSKA come from the germline V gene (reference sequence). V was pared by 3 bases and J by 0 bases, with 5 bases of the junction left unmatched. The CDR3 DNA follows: TGCAGTGCTAGTACGGGAGGGATTAGCACAGATACGCAGTATTTT. This translates into CSASTGGISTDTQYF.

This sequence joins TRBV5-1 and TRBJ1-3; maybe TRBD1 (5 bases). The V end was cut by 3 bases, the J end by 0 bases, with 10 bases between. Germline V CDR1 and CDR2: SGHRS, YFSETQ. The CDR3 sequence is 15 residues long. CDR3 region: CASSYEDNSGNTIYF. The CDR3 region has the DNA TGCGCCAGCAGCTATGAGGACAACTCTGGAAACACCATATATTTT.

The chain links TRBV6-5 to TRBJ2-2; weak D call: TRBD2 (6 bases). The CDR3 runs to 15 residues. Germline V lookup: CDR1 MNHEY, CDR2 SVGAGI. V was trimmed by 4 bases and J by 6 bases, leaving 15 bases between them. The CDR3 region has the DNA TGTGCCAGCAGTTGGGGGGTGAAGTTGGCCGGGGAGCTGTTTTTT. This translates into CASSWGVKLAGELFF.

The rearrangement joins TRBV5-1 to TRBJ2-1, with 10 nucleotides matching TRBD1. The junction had 4 bases not matched to a gene; V was cut back by 0 bases and J by 1 base. The germline CDR1 and CDR2 sequences are SGHRS and YFSETQ. The CDR3 totals 17 residues. The CDR3 DNA follows: TGCGCCAGCAGCTTGGGGGACAGGGGAATTTCCTACAATGAGCAGTTCTTC. This gives the protein CASSLGDRGISYNEQFF.

Only one count was recorded for this clone. The CDR3 loop is CASSPVSGWYGYTF. The CDR3 bases are TGTGCCAGCAGCCCCGTTTCAGGGTGGTATGGCTACACCTTC. The chain has TRBV11-2 and TRBJ1-2, with D perhaps TRBD1 (5 bases). The CDR3 length is 14 residues. The V end was cut by 5 bases, the J end by 5 bases, with 15 bases between. Germline CDR1 and CDR2: SGHAT and FQNNGV.

The V and J genes are TRBV10-2 and TRBJ1-5; D possibly corresponds to TRBD1 (5 bases). The CDR3 runs to 14 residues. The germline gives CDR1 WSHSY, CDR2 SAAADI. Trimming left V 7 bases short and J 2 bases short, with 12 bases between. CDR3 sequence: CASMRGEGNQPQHF. CDR3 DNA: TGCGCCAGCATGAGGGGAGAGGGCAATCAGCCCCAGCATTTT.

This chain connects TRBV28 to TRBJ1-5; 10 bases are a match to TRBD1. The V segment lost 6 bases and the J segment 2 bases; nucleotides outside the gene matches: 4. This CDR3 spans 15 amino acids. Germline V lookup: CDR1 MDHEN, CDR2 SYDVKM. CDR3 amino acids: CASSRGTGGNQPQHF. The DNA of the CDR3 is TGTGCCAGCAGCCGCGGGACAGGGGGCAATCAGCCCCAGCATTTT.

This chain joins TRBV5-4 and TRBJ2-2; tentative D call: TRBD2 (6 bases). Germline CDR1 and CDR2: SGHNT and YYREEE (reference sequence). Between the trimmed V and J ends, which lost 2 bases and 3 bases, there was a span of 23 bases. This CDR3 comprises 19 residues. The chain's CDR3 is CASSFSPYGSSLDTGELFF. The DNA of the CDR3 is TGTGCCAGCAGCTTTTCCCCCTACGGGAGTAGCCTAGACACCGGGGAGCTGTTTTTT.

The chain couples TRBV5-1 to TRBJ2-2; 7 bases are shared with TRBD2. This CDR3 spans 17 amino acids. V was pared by 4 bases and J by 4 bases, with 13 bases of the junction left unmatched. The germline V gene encodes CDR1 SGHRS and CDR2 YFSETQ. The CDR3 DNA reads as TGCGCCAGCAGCCGGGCGGGAGTTTCCAAGGCCACCGGGGAGCTGTTTTTT. It translates to CASSRAGVSKATGELFF.

J is TRBJ1-2 and V is TRBV18; D is perhaps TRBD1 (5 bases). Trimming removed 2 bases at V and 5 bases at J, with 12 bases between. The CDR3 is made up of 14 amino acids. Looked up from germline, CDR1 is KGHSH and CDR2 is LQKENI. The CDR3 spells CASSPANQGYGYTF. CDR3 DNA sequence: TGTGCCAGCTCACCAGCTAATCAGGGATATGGCTACACCTTC.

The CDR3 reads CASSATPGTGHGYTF. The CDR3 coding sequence is TGTGCCAGCAGCGCCACCCCCGGGACGGGGCATGGCTACACCTTC. The chain couples TRBV11-2 to TRBJ1-2, with D perhaps TRBD1 (5 bases). Germline assignment: CDR1 SGHAT and CDR2 FQNNGV. Trimming shortened V by 5 bases and J by 6 bases, and 19 bases separated the two germline ends. This CDR3 is 15 amino acids long.

J is TRBJ2-3 and V is TRBV6-6; the match to TRBD2 covers 7 bases. Germline V lookup: CDR1 MNHNY, CDR2 SVGAGI (reference sequence). V was clipped by 5 bases and J by 1 base; unmatched bases: 9. This CDR3 has 16 amino acids. The chain's CDR3 is CASSPRLSGGTDTQYF. DNA for the CDR3: TGTGCCAGCAGTCCCCGGTTAAGCGGGGGCACAGATACGCAGTATTTT.

This sequence joins TRBV28 and TRBJ1-5; D is ambiguous. Trimming removed 3 bases at V and 6 bases at J, with 12 bases between. This CDR3 has 14 amino acids. The germline CDR1 and CDR2 sequences are MDHEN and SYDVKM. The CDR3 DNA is TGTGCCAGCAGTTTTGTGGAACGCTCTCAGCCCCAGCATTTT. Its protein is CASSFVERSQPQHF.

This chain links TRBV5-1 with TRBJ2-1; tentatively, D is TRBD1 or TRBD2 (5 bases each). The CDR3 has 21 residues. Per the germline V gene, CDR1 is SGHRS and CDR2 is YFSETQ. Trimming stripped 1 base from V and 1 base from J, with 27 bases between. CDR3 in amino acids: CASSLPRGTDFSRGSYNEQFF. The CDR3 DNA is TGCGCCAGCAGCTTGCCTAGGGGAACGGACTTTAGCCGAGGATCCTACAATGAGCAGTTCTTC.

This sequence joins TRBV6-1 and TRBJ1-4; 8 bases match TRBD1. Germline CDR1 MNHNS, CDR2 SASEGT. The V segment lost 2 bases and the J segment 7 bases; nucleotides outside the gene matches: 6. This CDR3 spans 15 amino acids. For the CDR3, the DNA is TGTGCCAGCAGTGAACGTAGACAGGGGTCTGAAAAACTGTTTTTT. As protein: CASSERRQGSEKLFF.

The chain combines TRBV9 with TRBJ2-5; perhaps TRBD1 as D (6 bases). CDR3 length equals 15 residues. CDR1 is SGDLS and CDR2 is YYNGEE in the germline V gene. V lost 4 bases and J 1 base, leaving 14 bases between the germline ends. CDR3 residues: CASSSGAGAQETQYF. CDR3 DNA: TGTGCCAGCAGCAGCGGAGCAGGGGCCCAAGAGACCCAGTACTTC.

This chain uses TRBV6-5 with TRBJ1-6; D gene uncertain. The CDR3 runs to 15 residues. Germline loops: CDR1 MNHEY, CDR2 SVGAGI. Trimming shortened V by 4 bases and J by 10 bases, and 17 bases separated the two germline ends. The DNA for the CDR3 is TGTGCCAGCAGTTTCCGTGATGGAGTTAGCTCACCCCTCCACTTT. This sequence encodes CASSFRDGVSSPLHF.

The CDR3: CASSLPRILPTGGYEQYF. The CDR3 DNA reads TGTGCCAGCAGTTTACCCCGCATACTGCCCACAGGGGGGTACGAGCAGTACTTC. The chain combines TRBV27 with TRBJ2-7; TRBD1 agrees at 8 bases. The trim removed 2 bases at V and 4 bases at J, leaving 16 bases unmatched. This CDR3 is 18 amino acids long. CDR1 and CDR2 from the germline V gene are MNHEY and SMNVEV (reference sequence).

The chain recombines TRBV7-6 with TRBJ2-3, with D hard to call. Trimming took 2 bases from V and 5 from J, leaving 8 bases between them. The CDR3 covers 13 residues. Germline V gene sequence: CDR1 SGHVS, CDR2 FNYEAQ. CDR3 coding DNA: TGTGCCAGCAGCTTATCTGGCGTAGATACGCAGTATTTT. Translated: CASSLSGVDTQYF.

The chain couples TRBV14 to TRBJ2-1; 7 bases line up with TRBD1. CDR3 length equals 16 residues. The junction had 3 bases not matched to a gene; V was cut back by 1 base and J by 0 bases. CDR1 SGHDN and CDR2 FVKESK come from the germline V gene. The CDR3 is CASSQGTGVSYNEQFF. For the CDR3, the DNA is TGTGCCAGCAGCCAAGGCACAGGGGTCTCCTACAATGAGCAGTTCTTC.

This rearrangement joins TRBV20-1 to TRBJ2-5; tentatively, D is TRBD1 (6 bases). The germline gives CDR1 DFQATT, CDR2 SNEGSKA (reference sequence). V was trimmed by 3 bases and J by 2 bases, leaving 13 bases between them. This CDR3 region has 14 residues. The CDR3 DNA is TGCAGTGCTAGTACTACAGGGATACAAGAGACCCAGTACTTC. As protein: CSASTTGIQETQYF.

J is TRBJ1-5 and V is TRBV18; 7 nucleotides agree with TRBD1. Germline CDR1 reads KGHSH; CDR2 reads LQKENI. This CDR3 spans 15 amino acids. V shed 3 bases and J 3 bases; nucleotides not matched to a gene: 5. As DNA, the CDR3 is TGTGCCAGCTCACCCTACGGGACAGTCAATCAGCCCCAGCATTTT. This codes for CASSPYGTVNQPQHF.

The rearrangement links TRBV5-4 to TRBJ2-4; possibly TRBD1 for D (7 bases). The CDR3 is 15 amino acids. Germline values: CDR1 SGHNT, CDR2 YYREEE (reference sequence). V was clipped by 0 bases and J by 9 bases, with 16 bases between them. CDR3 region: CASSLAYGGQFIQYF. The CDR3 nucleotides read TGTGCCAGCAGCTTGGCCTACGGGGGACAGTTCATTCAGTACTTC.